A few counts support the clone carrying this TCR beta chain. Its matching antigen is unknown. The CDR3 has 16 residues. V lost 6 bases to trimming and J lost 0 bases; unmatched junction nucleotides: 8. In germline, CDR1 is KGHSH, CDR2 LQKENI. This entry is derived from a study of cytomegalovirus exposure and HLA in healthy donors. The PCR had 60 Vbeta and 13 Jbeta primers. Sequencing was performed with immunoSEQ multiplex PCR; in TCRdb, only in-frame clones are kept and a portion is missing. The profile shows roughly 87,000 clones, more than 75% of them singletons. Notes on the study in general: It was 150 to 200 TCR beta chains that were listed as cytomegalovirus-associated. Donor immune exposure was known only as CMV serostatus.

This clonotype was sampled from a woman aged 35 to 49 in good health and CMV-seropositive. Sequencing used PBMCs. This sequence joins TRBV18 and TRBJ1-1; TRBD1 agrees at 9 bases. CDR3: CASSPGTGRVNTEAFF. In DNA, the CDR3 is TGTGCCAGCTCCCCTGGGACAGGGAGGGTGAACACTGAAGCTTTCTTT.